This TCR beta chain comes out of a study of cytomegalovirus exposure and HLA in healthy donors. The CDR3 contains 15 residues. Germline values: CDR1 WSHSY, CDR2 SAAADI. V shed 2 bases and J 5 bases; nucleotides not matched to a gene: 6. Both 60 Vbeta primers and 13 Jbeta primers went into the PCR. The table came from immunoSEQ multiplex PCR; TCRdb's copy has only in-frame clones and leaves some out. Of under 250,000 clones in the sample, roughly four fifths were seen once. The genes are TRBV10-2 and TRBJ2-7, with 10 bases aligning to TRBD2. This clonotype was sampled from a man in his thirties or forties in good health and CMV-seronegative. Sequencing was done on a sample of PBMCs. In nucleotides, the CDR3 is TGCGCCAGCAGTGAGGGGACGCTAGCGGGAGACGAGCAGTACTTC. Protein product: CASSEGTLAGDEQYF.